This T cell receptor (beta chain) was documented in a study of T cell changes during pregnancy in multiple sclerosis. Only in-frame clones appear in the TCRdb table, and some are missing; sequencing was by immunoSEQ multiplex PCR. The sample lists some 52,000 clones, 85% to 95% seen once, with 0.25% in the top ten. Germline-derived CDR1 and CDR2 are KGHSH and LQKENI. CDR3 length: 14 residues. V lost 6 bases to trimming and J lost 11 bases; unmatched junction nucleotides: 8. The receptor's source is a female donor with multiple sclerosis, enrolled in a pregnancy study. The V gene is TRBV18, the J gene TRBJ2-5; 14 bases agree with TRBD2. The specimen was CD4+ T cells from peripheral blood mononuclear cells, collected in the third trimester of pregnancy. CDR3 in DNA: TGTGCCAGCTCCCCGGGACTAGCGGGAGATCGTCAGTACTTC. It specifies CASSPGLAGDRQYF.